The sequence of this T cell receptor (beta chain) was determined in a study of T cell changes during pregnancy in multiple sclerosis. CDR1 and CDR2 from the germline V gene are SGHDN and FVKESK. This CDR3 has 13 amino acids. V gave up 2 bases and J gave up 2 bases, with 6 bases separating them. Libraries were prepared by immunoSEQ multiplex PCR; TCRdb keeps only in-frame clonotypes and omits some of them. This table holds tens of thousands of clones, approximately 90% found once. The chain couples TRBV14 to TRBJ1-2; a weak D match, TRBD1 (6 bases). This TCR derives from a female donor with multiple sclerosis, enrolled in a pregnancy study. The specimen was peripheral blood, collected before pregnancy. Here the CDR3 reads CASSQQGNYGYTF. The CDR3 DNA reads as TGTGCCAGCAGCCAACAGGGGAACTATGGCTACACCTTC.